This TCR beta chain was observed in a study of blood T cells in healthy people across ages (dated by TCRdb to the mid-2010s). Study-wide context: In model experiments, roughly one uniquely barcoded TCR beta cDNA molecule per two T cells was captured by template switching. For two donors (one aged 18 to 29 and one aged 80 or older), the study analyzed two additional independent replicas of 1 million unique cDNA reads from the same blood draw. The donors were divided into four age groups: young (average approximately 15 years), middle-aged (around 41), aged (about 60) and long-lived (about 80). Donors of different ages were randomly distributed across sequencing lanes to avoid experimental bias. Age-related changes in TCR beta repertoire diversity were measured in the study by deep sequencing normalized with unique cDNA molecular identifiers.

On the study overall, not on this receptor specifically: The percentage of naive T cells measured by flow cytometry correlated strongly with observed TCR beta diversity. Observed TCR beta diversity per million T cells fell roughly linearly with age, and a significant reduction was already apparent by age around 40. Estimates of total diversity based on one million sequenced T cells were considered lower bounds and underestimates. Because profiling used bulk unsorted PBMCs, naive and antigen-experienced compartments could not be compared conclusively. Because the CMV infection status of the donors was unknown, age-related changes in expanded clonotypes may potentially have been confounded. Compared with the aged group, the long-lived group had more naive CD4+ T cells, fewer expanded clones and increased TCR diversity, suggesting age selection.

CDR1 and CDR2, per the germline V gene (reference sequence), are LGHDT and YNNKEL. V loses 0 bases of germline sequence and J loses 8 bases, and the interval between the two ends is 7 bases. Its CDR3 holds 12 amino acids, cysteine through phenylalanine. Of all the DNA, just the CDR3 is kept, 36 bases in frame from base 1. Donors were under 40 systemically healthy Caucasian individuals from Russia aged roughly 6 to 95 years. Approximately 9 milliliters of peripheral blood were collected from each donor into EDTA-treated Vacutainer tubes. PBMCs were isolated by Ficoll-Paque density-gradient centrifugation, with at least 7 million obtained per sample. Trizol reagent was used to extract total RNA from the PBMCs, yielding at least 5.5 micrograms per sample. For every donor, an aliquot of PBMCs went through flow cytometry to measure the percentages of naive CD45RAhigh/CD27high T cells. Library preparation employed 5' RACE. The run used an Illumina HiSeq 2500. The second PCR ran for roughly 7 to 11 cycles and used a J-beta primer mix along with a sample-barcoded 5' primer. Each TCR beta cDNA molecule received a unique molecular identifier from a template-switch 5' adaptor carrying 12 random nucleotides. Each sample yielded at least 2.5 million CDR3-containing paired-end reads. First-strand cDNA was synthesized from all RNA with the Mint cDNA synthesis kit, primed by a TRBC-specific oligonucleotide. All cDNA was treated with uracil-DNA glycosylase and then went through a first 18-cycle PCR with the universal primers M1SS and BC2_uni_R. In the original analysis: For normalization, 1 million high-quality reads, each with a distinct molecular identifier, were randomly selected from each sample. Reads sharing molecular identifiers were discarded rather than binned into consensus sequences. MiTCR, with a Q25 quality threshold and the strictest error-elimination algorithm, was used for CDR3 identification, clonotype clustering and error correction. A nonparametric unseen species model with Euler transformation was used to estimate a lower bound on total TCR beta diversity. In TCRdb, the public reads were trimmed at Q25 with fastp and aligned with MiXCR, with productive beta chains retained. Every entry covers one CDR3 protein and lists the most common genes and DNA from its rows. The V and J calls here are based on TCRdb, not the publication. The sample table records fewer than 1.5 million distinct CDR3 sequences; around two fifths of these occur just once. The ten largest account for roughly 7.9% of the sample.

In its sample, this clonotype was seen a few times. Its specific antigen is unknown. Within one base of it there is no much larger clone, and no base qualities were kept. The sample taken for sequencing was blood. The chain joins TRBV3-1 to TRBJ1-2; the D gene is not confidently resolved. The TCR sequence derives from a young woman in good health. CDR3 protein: CASSQEVWGYTF. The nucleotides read TGTGCCAGCAGCCAAGAAGTGTGGGGCTACACCTTC.